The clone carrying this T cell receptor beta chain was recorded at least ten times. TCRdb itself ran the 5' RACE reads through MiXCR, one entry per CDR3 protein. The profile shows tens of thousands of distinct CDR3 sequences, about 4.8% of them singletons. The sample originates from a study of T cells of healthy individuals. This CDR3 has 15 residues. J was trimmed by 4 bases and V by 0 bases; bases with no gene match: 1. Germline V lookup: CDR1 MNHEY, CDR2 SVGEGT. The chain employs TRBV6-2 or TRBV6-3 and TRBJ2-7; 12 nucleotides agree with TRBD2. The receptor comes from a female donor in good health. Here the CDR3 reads CASSYSTSGSYEQYF. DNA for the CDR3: TGTGCCAGCAGTTACTCGACTAGCGGGAGTTACGAGCAGTACTTC.